Listed below are T cell receptor beta chains from one sample, sequenced in a study of blood T cell repertoires in COVID-19. Clones were sequenced by immunoSEQ multiplex PCR, and TCRdb holds only the in-frame ones, with some missing. In the table there are some 130,000 clones, about 86% of which are singletons. The source material was peripheral blood. Receptor source: a woman between 50 and 59 years old with acute or convalescent COVID-19. Both conserved end residues are part of each CDR3. A D gene is named only where the DNA matches it firmly. Clone size appears in some rows only: once, few, many, or a class for an expanded clone.

CASKADNYNSPLHF	TGCGCCAGCAAGGCAGACAATTATAATTCACCCCTCCACTTT	14	TRBJ1-6	.	TRBV10-2	.
CASSSGGQRNTEAFF	TGTGCCAGCAGCTCGGGGGGGCAGAGGAACACTGAAGCTTTCTTT	15	TRBJ1-1	.	TRBV11-2	.
CASSLDAQANTEAFF	TGTGCCAGCAGCTTAGATGCACAGGCCAACACTGAAGCTTTCTTT	15	TRBJ1-1	.	TRBV11-2	.
CASSPPGTPYNSPLHF	TGTGCCAGCAGCCCACCCGGGACTCCCTATAATTCACCCCTCCACTTT	16	TRBJ1-6	.	TRBV9	.
CASSNEGQGNYGYTF	TGTGCCAGCAGCAACGAGGGACAGGGTAACTATGGCTACACCTTC	15	TRBJ1-2	TRBD1	TRBV7-9	few
CASSVPGGAEQYF	TGTGCCAGCAGCGTTCCAGGGGGCGCGGAGCAGTACTTC	13	TRBJ2-7	TRBD1	TRBV9	.
CASRAGEIGTGELFF	TGTGCCAGCAGGGCAGGGGAGATCGGCACCGGGGAGCTGTTTTTT	15	TRBJ2-2	.	TRBV13	.
CSVELGTYNGYTF	TGCAGCGTTGAACTAGGGACTTACAATGGCTACACCTTC	13	TRBJ1-2	.	TRBV29-1	.
CASTRRGGGAGELFF	TGTGCCAGCACCAGAAGGGGGGGAGGGGCCGGGGAGCTGTTTTTT	15	TRBJ2-2	.	TRBV6-5	.
CAWSVGRGGEKLFF	TGTGCCTGGAGTGTAGGCAGGGGTGGAGAAAAACTGTTTTTT	14	TRBJ1-4	.	TRBV30	.
CASSLLNPTSGGANEQFF	TGTGCCAGCAGCTTATTAAACCCCACTAGCGGGGGGGCTAATGAGCAGTTCTTC	18	TRBJ2-1	TRBD2	TRBV7-2	.
CAIKGQINYGYTF	TGTGCCATCAAGGGACAGATTAACTATGGCTACACCTTC	13	TRBJ1-2	TRBD1	TRBV10-3	.
CASSTGGGGNQPQHF	TGTGCCAGTAGTACCGGCGGGGGTGGCAATCAGCCCCAGCATTTT	15	TRBJ1-5	.	TRBV19	.
CASSFSSGGGDTQYF	TGTGCCAGCAGTTTTTCTAGCGGGGGTGGGGATACGCAGTATTTT	15	TRBJ2-3	TRBD2	TRBV6-5	.
CASSLQGTEAFF	TGTGCCAGCAGCCTACAGGGTACTGAAGCTTTCTTT	12	TRBJ1-1	.	TRBV3-1/TRBV3-2	.
CASSPGGSSGANVLTF	TGCGCCAGCAGCCCCGGTGGTAGCTCTGGGGCCAACGTCCTGACTTTC	16	TRBJ2-6	.	TRBV5-1	.
CAWSATRDSLNEKLFF	TGTGCCTGGAGTGCGACCCGGGACAGCCTTAATGAAAAACTGTTTTTT	16	TRBJ1-4	TRBD1	TRBV30	.
CASSPTPTAYEQYF	TGTGCCAGCTCACCAACTCCGACAGCCTACGAGCAGTACTTC	14	TRBJ2-7	.	TRBV18	.
CATSETGERAFF	TGTGCCACCAGCGAGACAGGGGAGCGGGCTTTCTTT	12	TRBJ1-1	TRBD1	TRBV15	few
CASSLAGYNEQFF	TGTGCCAGCAGTTTAGCGGGGTACAATGAGCAGTTCTTC	13	TRBJ2-1	TRBD2	TRBV6-5	.
CASSQGPGLAGGPTDTQYF	TGTGCCAGCAGCCAAGGGCCGGGACTAGCGGGGGGGCCGACAGATACGCAGTATTTT	19	TRBJ2-3	TRBD2	TRBV4-2	.
CAWSVRGEKLFF	TGTGCCTGGAGTGTACGGGGTGAAAAACTGTTTTTT	12	TRBJ1-4	.	TRBV30	.
CASSLTGQGYDEQYF	TGCGCCAGCAGCTTGACCGGACAGGGGTACGACGAGCAGTACTTC	15	TRBJ2-7	TRBD1	TRBV5-1	once
CASSTGVGTDTQYF	TGTGCCAGTAGTACAGGGGTAGGCACAGATACGCAGTATTTT	14	TRBJ2-3	.	TRBV19	.
CASSLFGKAGELFF	TGTGCCAGCAGCTTATTCGGGAAGGCCGGGGAGCTGTTTTTT	14	TRBJ2-2	.	TRBV7-9	.
CASSLDRDTEAFF	TGTGCCAGCAGCTTAGATCGGGACACTGAAGCTTTCTTT	13	TRBJ1-1	.	TRBV11-2	.
CASSQTGVNQPQHF	TGTGCCAGCAGCCAAACAGGGGTCAATCAGCCCCAGCATTTT	14	TRBJ1-5	TRBD1	TRBV3-1/TRBV3-2	once
CAISSTGQGDSPLHF	TGTGCCATCAGTTCCACGGGACAGGGGGATTCACCCCTCCACTTT	15	TRBJ1-6	TRBD1	TRBV10-3	.
CASSPTGIEAFF	TGTGCCAGCTCACCGACAGGGATTGAAGCTTTCTTT	12	TRBJ1-1	TRBD1	TRBV18	.
CASSRTGGEGYTF	TGTGCCAGTTCCCGGACAGGGGGCGAGGGCTACACCTTC	13	TRBJ1-2	TRBD1	TRBV19	.
CAWGSGQGLRDTQYF	TGTGCCTGGGGATCGGGACAGGGGTTGCGAGATACGCAGTATTTT	15	TRBJ2-3	TRBD1	TRBV30	.
CAWTSGGVPNYGYTF	TGTGCCTGGACCTCGGGAGGGGTCCCTAACTATGGCTACACCTTC	15	TRBJ1-2	.	TRBV30	.
CASSLDTGNQPQHF	TGTGCCAGTAGTCTAGACACGGGCAATCAGCCCCAGCATTTT	14	TRBJ1-5	.	TRBV19	.
CAWSVLTHTEAFF	TGTGCCTGGAGTGTACTTACCCACACTGAAGCTTTCTTT	13	TRBJ1-1	.	TRBV30	.
CASSHIPGTGAPNYGYTF	TGTGCCAGTAGCCATATTCCCGGGACAGGGGCCCCTAACTATGGCTACACCTTC	18	TRBJ1-2	TRBD1	TRBV19	.
CASRLAHEQGYGYTF	TGTGCCAGCAGATTAGCCCACGAACAGGGCTATGGCTACACCTTC	15	TRBJ1-2	.	TRBV6-5	.
CATSDSGDYGYTF	TGTGCCACCAGTGATTCAGGGGACTATGGCTACACCTTC	13	TRBJ1-2	.	TRBV24-1	few
CASSSGQGAEGYTF	TGTGCCAGCAGCAGTGGACAGGGGGCGGAGGGCTACACCTTC	14	TRBJ1-2	TRBD1	TRBV28	.
CASNDRGSVNYGYTF	TGTGCCAGCAACGACAGGGGATCAGTCAACTATGGCTACACCTTC	15	TRBJ1-2	TRBD1	TRBV13	.
CASNTGQSNQPQHF	TGTGCCAGTAATACCGGACAGAGCAATCAGCCCCAGCATTTT	14	TRBJ1-5	.	TRBV19	.
CASTGSGGENNVLTF	TGTGCCAGCACGGGTAGCGGGGGAGAAAACAACGTCCTGACTTTC	15	TRBJ2-6	TRBD2	TRBV6-5	.
CASSPDRVTEAFF	TGTGCCAGCAGCCCTGACAGGGTCACTGAAGCTTTCTTT	13	TRBJ1-1	TRBD1	TRBV12-3/TRBV12-4	.